The 2 T cell receptor beta chains below come from one sample, sequenced in a study of blood T cells in healthy people across ages. A second PCR, run for roughly 7 to 12 cycles, used a sample-barcoded 5' primer plus a J-beta primer mix. MiXCR, run by TCRdb on the 5' RACE reads, gives a single entry per CDR3 protein. This sample has more than 900,000 distinct CDR3 sequences, with about 27% found just once. The same specimen was also included in a second study, on T cells of mothers and their children.

Material for sequencing was blood. The receptors come from a woman aged 40 to 50 in good health.

The J gene is TRBJ1-2, the V gene TRBV12-3 or TRBV12-4, with D possibly matching TRBD1 (5 bases). V dropped 1 base and J dropped 7 bases, with 16 bases sitting between them. The CDR3 consists of 15 residues. DNA for the CDR3: TGTGCCAGCAGTTTAGGGCCGGGAAGGGGAATTGGCTACACCTTC. It encodes CASSLGPGRGIGYTF.

This clonotype was detected ten times or more. One junction end disagrees with the germline gene, perhaps due to a read error. The chain employs TRBV7-7 and TRBJ2-5, with TRBD1 as a possible D gene (6 bases). Germline V gene sequence: CDR1 SSHAT, CDR2 FNYEAQ (reference sequence). This CDR3 has 16 residues. The CDR3 is CASSQGRLTVQETQYF. Written as DNA, the CDR3 is TGTGCTAGCAGCCAGGGGAGACTGACAGTCCAAGAGACCCAGTACTTC.